These 10 T cell receptor beta chains were all obtained from the same sample, sequenced in a study of cytomegalovirus exposure and HLA in healthy donors. Use of 60 Vbeta and 13 Jbeta primers characterized the PCR. TCRdb keeps only in-frame clones here, not all; method: immunoSEQ multiplex PCR. The data contain approximately 130,000 clones, 8.5% to 9% of them singletons. Sequenced: PBMCs. The receptors stem from a woman aged 40-49 years in good health and CMV-seropositive.

Only a few counts were recorded for this clone. J is TRBJ2-7 and V is TRBV29-1; 8 bases are a match to TRBD2. After removal of 3 bases from V and 4 bases from J, the junction contained 5 bases not matched to a gene. Germline CDR1 SQVTM, CDR2 ANQGSEA. The CDR3 covers 13 residues. The CDR3 nucleotides read TGCAGCGTTGAGTCGGGGGGGCCATACGAGCAGTACTTC. This translates into CSVESGGPYEQYF.

This clone was seen only a few times. The chain is built from TRBV11-2 and TRBJ2-3, with 8 nucleotides matching TRBD1. The length of the CDR3 is 14 residues. V shed 0 bases and J 13 bases; nucleotides not matched to a gene: 9. Germline V CDR1 and CDR2: SGHAT, FQNNGV. The CDR3 is CASSLDLITGGKYF. The CDR3 DNA reads TGTGCCAGCAGCTTAGATCTAATAACAGGGGGAAAGTATTTT.

This rearrangement joins TRBV25-1 to TRBJ2-1; 7 bases are a match to TRBD2. Germline trimming cut 3 bases from V and 2 bases from J; bases unmatched to any gene: 7. The CDR3 consists of 16 residues. The germline V gene encodes CDR1 MGHDK and CDR2 SYGVNS. CDR3 coding DNA: TGTGCCAGCAGTGATTCAACTAGCGTACCCTACAATGAGCAGTTCTTC. This gives the protein CASSDSTSVPYNEQFF.

The CDR3 sequence is CAIRGIAGTAVHSGNTIYF. The CDR3, as DNA: TGTGCCATCAGGGGGATTGCCGGGACAGCCGTTCACTCTGGAAACACCATATATTTT. V and J are TRBV10-3 and TRBJ1-3; the match to TRBD1 covers 7 bases. The V gene's germline CDR1 is ENHRY and CDR2 SYGVKD. The length of the CDR3 is 19 residues. V shed 6 bases, J shed 0 bases, and the junction held 17 bases outside the gene matches.

This chain links TRBV15 with TRBJ1-1; 8 bases line up with TRBD1. V was pared by 5 bases and J by 11 bases, with 10 bases of the junction left unmatched. CDR1 LNHNV and CDR2 YYDKDF come from the germline V gene (reference sequence). The CDR3 contains 13 residues. CDR3 sequence reads: CATSGRNRGEAFF. In nucleotides, the CDR3 is TGTGCCACCAGCGGCCGCAACAGGGGGGAGGCTTTCTTT. Filled out from reference TRBV15 and TRBJ1-1, the complete variable domain reads DAMVIQNPRYQVTQFGKPVTLSCSQTLNHNVMYWYQQKSSQAPKLLFHYYDKDFNNEADTPDNFQSRRPNTSFCFLDIRSPGLGDTAMYLCATSGRNRGEAFFGQGTRLTVV.

There are a few counts of this clone. The rearrangement joins TRBV7-6 to TRBJ2-5, with 10 bases aligning to TRBD2. V dropped 4 bases and J dropped 0; count of bases not matched to a gene: 11. CDR1 is SGHVS and CDR2 is FNYEAQ in the germline V gene. The CDR3 is made up of 18 amino acids. The CDR3 loop reads CASSSYPLAGVDQETQYF. The CDR3 bases are TGTGCCAGCAGCTCCTACCCCCTAGCGGGGGTTGACCAAGAGACCCAGTACTTC. Drawing the rest from reference TRBV7-6 and TRBJ2-5, the complete variable domain is GAGVSQSPRYKVTKRGQDVALRCDPISGHVSLYWYRQALGQGPEFLTYFNYEAQQDKSGLPNDRFSAERPEGSISTLTIQRTEQRDSAMYRCASSSYPLAGVDQETQYFGPGTRLLVL.

The chain carries TRBV6-1 and TRBJ2-1; 7 bases line up with TRBD1. Per germline, CDR1 MNHNS and CDR2 SASEGT. This CDR3 is 14 amino acids long. V trimming: 7 bases; J trimming: 1 base; junction bases outside the gene matches: 4. CDR3 sequence (DNA): TGTGCCAGCATCAACAGGGGTTCCTACAATGAGCAGTTCTTC. Its protein is CASINRGSYNEQFF.

The chain employs TRBV28 and TRBJ2-5, with a tentative D call TRBD2 (5 bases). Germline V gene lookup returns CDR1 MDHEN and CDR2 SYDVKM. This CDR3 region has 14 residues. V was pared by 2 bases and J by 5 bases, with 12 bases between. The CDR3 sequence: CASSLAPGGETQYF. CDR3 sequence (DNA): TGTGCCAGCAGTTTAGCCCCAGGCGGGGAGACCCAGTACTTC.

There are a few counts of this clone. The rearrangement joins TRBV15 to TRBJ2-7, with D maybe TRBD1 (6 bases). The V end lost 4 bases, the J end lost 5 bases, and 12 bases lay between the germline ends. This CDR3 is built from 13 residues. CDR1 LNHNV and CDR2 YYDKDF come from the germline V gene (reference sequence). Here the CDR3 reads CATSKNRDHEQYF. The CDR3 coding sequence is TGTGCCACCAGCAAAAACAGGGACCACGAGCAGTACTTC. The full variable domain, completed using reference TRBV15 and TRBJ2-7, is DAMVIQNPRYQVTQFGKPVTLSCSQTLNHNVMYWYQQKSSQAPKLLFHYYDKDFNNEADTPDNFQSRRPNTSFCFLDIRSPGLGDTAMYLCATSKNRDHEQYFGPGTRLTVT.

This clone occurred a few times. The V and J genes are TRBV5-5 and TRBJ1-1; weak D call: TRBD1 (5 bases). The length of the CDR3 is 14 residues. Trimming shortened V by 0 bases and J by 4 bases, and 10 bases separated the two germline ends. The germline V gene encodes CDR1 SGHKS and CDR2 YYEKEE (reference sequence). CDR3 coding DNA: TGTGCCAGCAGCTTGGCAAGGGGATCCACTGAAGCTTTCTTT. It codes for CASSLARGSTEAFF.